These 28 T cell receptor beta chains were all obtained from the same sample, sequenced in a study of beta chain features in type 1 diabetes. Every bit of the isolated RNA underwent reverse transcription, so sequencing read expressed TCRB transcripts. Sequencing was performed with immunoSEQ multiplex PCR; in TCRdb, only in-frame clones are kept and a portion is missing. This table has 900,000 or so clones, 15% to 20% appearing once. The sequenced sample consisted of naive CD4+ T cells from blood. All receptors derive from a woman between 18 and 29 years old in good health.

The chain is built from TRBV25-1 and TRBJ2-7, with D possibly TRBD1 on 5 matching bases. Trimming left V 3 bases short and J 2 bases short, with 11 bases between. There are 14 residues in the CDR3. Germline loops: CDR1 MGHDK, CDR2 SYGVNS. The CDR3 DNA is TGTGCCAGCAGTGAGCACGTAGGGGCCTACGAGCAGTACTTC. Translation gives CASSEHVGAYEQYF.

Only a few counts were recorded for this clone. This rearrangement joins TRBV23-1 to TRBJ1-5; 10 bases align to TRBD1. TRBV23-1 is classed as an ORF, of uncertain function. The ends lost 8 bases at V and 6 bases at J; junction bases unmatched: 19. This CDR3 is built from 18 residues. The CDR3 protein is CASRDRGLLRPVSQPQHF. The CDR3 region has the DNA TGCGCCAGCCGTGACAGGGGGCTTTTACGTCCCGTCAGTCAGCCCCAGCATTTT.

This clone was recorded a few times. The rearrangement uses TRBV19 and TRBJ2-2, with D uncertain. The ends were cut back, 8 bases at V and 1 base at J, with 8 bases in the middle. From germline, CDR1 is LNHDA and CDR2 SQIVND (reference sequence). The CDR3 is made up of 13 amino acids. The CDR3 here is CASGWGNTGELFF. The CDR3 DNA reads TGTGCCAGTGGTTGGGGGAACACCGGGGAGCTGTTTTTT.

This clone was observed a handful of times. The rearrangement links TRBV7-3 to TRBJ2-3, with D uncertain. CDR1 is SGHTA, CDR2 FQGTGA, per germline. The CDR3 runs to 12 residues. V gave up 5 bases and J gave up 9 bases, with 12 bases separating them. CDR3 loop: CASSETGGTQYF. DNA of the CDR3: TGTGCCAGCAGCGAGACGGGCGGCACGCAGTATTTT.

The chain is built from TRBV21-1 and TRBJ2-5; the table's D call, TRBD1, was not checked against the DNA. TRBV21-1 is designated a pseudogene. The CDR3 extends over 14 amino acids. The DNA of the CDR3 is TGTGCCAGCATAACACGGGACAAAATAGAGACCCAGTACTTC. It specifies CASITRDKIETQYF.

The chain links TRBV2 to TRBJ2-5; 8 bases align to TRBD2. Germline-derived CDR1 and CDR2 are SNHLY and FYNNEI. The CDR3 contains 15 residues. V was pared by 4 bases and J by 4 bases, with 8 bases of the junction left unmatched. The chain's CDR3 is CASSGAGGGGETQYF. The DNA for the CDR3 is TGTGCCAGCAGTGGTGCGGGAGGAGGGGGAGAGACCCAGTACTTC.

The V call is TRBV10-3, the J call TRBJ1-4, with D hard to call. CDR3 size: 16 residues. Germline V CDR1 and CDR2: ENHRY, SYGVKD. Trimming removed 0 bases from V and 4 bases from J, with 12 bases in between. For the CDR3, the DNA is TGTGCCATCAGTGAGTCGACTCAGAGCCTTAATGAAAAACTGTTTTTT. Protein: CAISESTQSLNEKLFF.

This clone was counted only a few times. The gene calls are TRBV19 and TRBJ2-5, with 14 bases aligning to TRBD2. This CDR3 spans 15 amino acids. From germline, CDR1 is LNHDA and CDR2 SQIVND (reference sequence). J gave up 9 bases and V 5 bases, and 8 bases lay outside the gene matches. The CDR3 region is CASSPGTSGRWAQYF. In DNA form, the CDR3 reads TGTGCCAGTAGTCCCGGGACTAGCGGGAGATGGGCCCAGTACTTC.

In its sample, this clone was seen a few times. The CDR3 protein is CASNPGRGVWKDTQYF. CDR3 nucleotides: TGTGCCAGCAACCCCGGTCGGGGTGTGTGGAAAGATACGCAGTATTTT. The chain carries TRBV7-2 and TRBJ2-3, with D possibly TRBD2 on 5 matching bases. Trimming shortened V by 7 bases and J by 5 bases, and 22 bases separated the two germline ends. The germline V gene has CDR1 SGHTA and CDR2 FQGNSA. The CDR3 is 16 amino acids. The full variable domain, with the rest looked up from reference TRBV7-2 and TRBJ2-3, is GAGVSQSPSNKVTEKGKDVELRCDPISGHTALYWYRQSLGQGLEFLIYFQGNSAPDKSGLPSDRFSAERTGGSVSTLTIQRTQQEDSAVYLCASNPGRGVWKDTQYFGPGTRLTVL.

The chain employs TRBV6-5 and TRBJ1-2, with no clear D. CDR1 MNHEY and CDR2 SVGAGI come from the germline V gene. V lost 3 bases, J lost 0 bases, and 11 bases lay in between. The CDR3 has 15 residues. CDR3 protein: CASSYSVLTNYGYTF. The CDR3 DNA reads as TGTGCCAGCAGTTATTCGGTCCTGACTAACTATGGCTACACCTTC.

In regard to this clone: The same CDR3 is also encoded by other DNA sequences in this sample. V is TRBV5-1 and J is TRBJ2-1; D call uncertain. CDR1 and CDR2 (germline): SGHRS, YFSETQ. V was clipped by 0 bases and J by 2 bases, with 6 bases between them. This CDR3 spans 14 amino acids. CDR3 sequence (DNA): TGCGCCAGCAGCTTGGACACTACCTACAATGAGCAGTTCTTC. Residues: CASSLDTTYNEQFF.

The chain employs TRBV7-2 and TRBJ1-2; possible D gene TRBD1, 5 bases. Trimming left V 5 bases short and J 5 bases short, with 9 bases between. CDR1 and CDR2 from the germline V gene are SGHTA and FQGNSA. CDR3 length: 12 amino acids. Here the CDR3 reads CASSPGTYGYTF. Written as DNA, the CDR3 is TGTGCCAGCAGCCCCGGGACGTATGGCTACACCTTC.

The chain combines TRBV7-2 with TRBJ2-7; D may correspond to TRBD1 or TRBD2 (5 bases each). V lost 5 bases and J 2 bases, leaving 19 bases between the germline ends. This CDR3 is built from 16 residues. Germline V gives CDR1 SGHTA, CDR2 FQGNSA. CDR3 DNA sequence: TGTGCCAGCAGCCTCCACCCCGGGACGGGAACCTACGAGCAGTACTTC. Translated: CASSLHPGTGTYEQYF.

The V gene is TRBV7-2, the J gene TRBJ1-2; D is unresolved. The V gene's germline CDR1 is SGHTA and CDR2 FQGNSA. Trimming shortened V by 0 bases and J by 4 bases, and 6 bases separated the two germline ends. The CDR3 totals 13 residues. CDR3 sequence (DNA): TGTGCCAGCAGCTTAGCGGCCAGCTATGGCTACACCTTC. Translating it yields CASSLAASYGYTF.

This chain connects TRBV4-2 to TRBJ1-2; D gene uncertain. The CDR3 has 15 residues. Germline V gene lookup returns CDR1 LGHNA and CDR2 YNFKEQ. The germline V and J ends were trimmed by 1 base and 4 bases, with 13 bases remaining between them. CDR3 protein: CASSQGPIGGYGYTF. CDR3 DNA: TGTGCCAGCAGCCAAGGTCCGATAGGTGGCTATGGCTACACCTTC.

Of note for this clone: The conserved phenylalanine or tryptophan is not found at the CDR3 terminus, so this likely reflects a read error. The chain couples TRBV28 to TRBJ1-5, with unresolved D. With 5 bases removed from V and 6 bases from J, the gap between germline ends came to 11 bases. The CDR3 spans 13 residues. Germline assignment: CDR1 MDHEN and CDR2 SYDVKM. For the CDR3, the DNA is TGTGCCAGCAGTGACTATTGGAGTCAGCCCCAGCATCTT. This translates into CASSDYWSQPQHL.

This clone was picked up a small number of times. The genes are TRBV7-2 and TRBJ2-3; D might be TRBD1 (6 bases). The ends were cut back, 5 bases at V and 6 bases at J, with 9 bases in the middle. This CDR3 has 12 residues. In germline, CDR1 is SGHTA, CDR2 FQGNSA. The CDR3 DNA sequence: TGTGCCAGCAGCGGCCAGGGGGATACGCAGTATTTT. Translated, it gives CASSGQGDTQYF. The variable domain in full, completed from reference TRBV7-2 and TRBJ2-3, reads GAGVSQSPSNKVTEKGKDVELRCDPISGHTALYWYRQSLGQGLEFLIYFQGNSAPDKSGLPSDRFSAERTGGSVSTLTIQRTQQEDSAVYLCASSGQGDTQYFGPGTRLTVL.

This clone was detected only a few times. CDR3 in DNA: TGTGCCAGCAGCTTAAAAGTCGGACGGAGCTACAATGAGCAGTTCTTC. Translated: CASSLKVGRSYNEQFF. The chain couples TRBV13 to TRBJ2-1; D unclear. The CDR3 consists of 16 residues. CDR1 PRHDT and CDR2 FYEKMQ come from the germline V gene (reference sequence). V was trimmed by 2 bases and J by 3 bases, leaving 14 bases between them.

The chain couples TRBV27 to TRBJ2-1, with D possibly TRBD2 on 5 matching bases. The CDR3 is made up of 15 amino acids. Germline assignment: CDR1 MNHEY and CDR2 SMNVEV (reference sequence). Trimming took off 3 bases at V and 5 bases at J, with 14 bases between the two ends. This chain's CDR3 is CASSFVQRSHNEQFF. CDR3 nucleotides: TGTGCCAGCAGTTTTGTGCAGCGGAGCCACAATGAGCAGTTCTTC.

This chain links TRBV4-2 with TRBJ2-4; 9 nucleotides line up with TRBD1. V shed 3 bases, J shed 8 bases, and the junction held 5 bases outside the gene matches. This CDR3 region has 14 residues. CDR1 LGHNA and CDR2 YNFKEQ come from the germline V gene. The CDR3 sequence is CASSQGQGGDIQYF. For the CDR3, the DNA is TGTGCCAGCAGCCAGGGACAGGGTGGTGACATTCAGTACTTC.

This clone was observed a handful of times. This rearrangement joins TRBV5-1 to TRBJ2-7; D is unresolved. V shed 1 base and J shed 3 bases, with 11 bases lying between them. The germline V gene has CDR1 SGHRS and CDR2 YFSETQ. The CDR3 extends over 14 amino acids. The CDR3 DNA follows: TGCGCCAGCAGCTTGTCAACAGTGGGCTACGAGCAGTACTTC. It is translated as CASSLSTVGYEQYF.

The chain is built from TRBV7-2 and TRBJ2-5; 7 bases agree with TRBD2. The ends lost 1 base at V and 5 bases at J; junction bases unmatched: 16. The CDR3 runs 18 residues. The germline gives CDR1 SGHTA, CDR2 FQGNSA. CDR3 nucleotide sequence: TGTGCCAGCAGCTTAGTCCTCGCGGGAGAGTTCCTGGCTGAGACCCAGTACTTC. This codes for CASSLVLAGEFLAETQYF.

The CDR3 DNA follows: TGTGCCAGCAAAGATAGAAGCGGGAGGGGGGTTTTCTACAATGAGCAGTTCTTC. Translated: CASKDRSGRGVFYNEQFF. The chain carries TRBV5-4 and TRBJ2-1; 10 nucleotides match TRBD2. The germline gives CDR1 SGHNT, CDR2 YYREEE (reference sequence). This CDR3 has 18 amino acids. J gave up 3 bases and V 6 bases, and 15 bases lay outside the gene matches.

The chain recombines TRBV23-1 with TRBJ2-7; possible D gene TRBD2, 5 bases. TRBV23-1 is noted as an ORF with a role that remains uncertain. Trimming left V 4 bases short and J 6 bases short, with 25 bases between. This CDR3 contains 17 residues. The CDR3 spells CASSPPRRVSPPSEQYF. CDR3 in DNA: TGCGCCAGCAGTCCCCCGCGGCGGGTTTCGCCTCCTTCCGAGCAGTACTTC.

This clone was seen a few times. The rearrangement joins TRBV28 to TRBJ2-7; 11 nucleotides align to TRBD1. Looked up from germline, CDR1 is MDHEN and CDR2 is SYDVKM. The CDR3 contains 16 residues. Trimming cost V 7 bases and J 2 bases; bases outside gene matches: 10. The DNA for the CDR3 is TGTGCCAGCAACCTGAGTAGGGACAGGGGGGCCTACGAGCAGTACTTC. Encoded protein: CASNLSRDRGAYEQYF. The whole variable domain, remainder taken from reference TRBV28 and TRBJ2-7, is DVKVTQSSRYLVKRTGEKVFLECVQDMDHENMFWYRQDPGLGLRLIYFSYDVKMKEKGDIPEGYSVSREKKERFSLILESASTNQTSMYLCASNLSRDRGAYEQYFGPGTRLTVT.

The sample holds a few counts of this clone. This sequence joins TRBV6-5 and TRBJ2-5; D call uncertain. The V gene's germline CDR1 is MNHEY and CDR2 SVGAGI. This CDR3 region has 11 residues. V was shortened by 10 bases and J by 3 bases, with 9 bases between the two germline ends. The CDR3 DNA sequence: TGTGCCACCTGGATGGAAGAGACCCAGTACTTC. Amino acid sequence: CATWMEETQYF.

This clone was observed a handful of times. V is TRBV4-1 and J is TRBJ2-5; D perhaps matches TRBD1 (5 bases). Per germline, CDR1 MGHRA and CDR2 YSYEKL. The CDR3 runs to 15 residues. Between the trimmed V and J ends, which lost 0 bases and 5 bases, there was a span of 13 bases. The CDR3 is CASSQETAGYETQYF. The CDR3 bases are TGCGCCAGCAGCCAAGAAACGGCAGGGTACGAGACCCAGTACTTC.

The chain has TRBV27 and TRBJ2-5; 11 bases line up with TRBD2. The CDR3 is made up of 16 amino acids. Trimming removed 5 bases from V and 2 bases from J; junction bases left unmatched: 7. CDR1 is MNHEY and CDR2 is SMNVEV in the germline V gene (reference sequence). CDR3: CASSRSGLAVQETQYF. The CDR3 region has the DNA TGTGCCAGCAGTAGATCGGGACTAGCGGTTCAAGAGACCCAGTACTTC.